These 10 T cell receptor beta chains came from one sample sequenced in a study of response to subunit inactivated influenza vaccine (dated by TCRdb to the late 2010s). The sample's time point label, decoded: more than 35 days after influenza vaccine administration. To prepare the library, RT-PCR was applied. Instrument on record: Illumina HiSeq 2500. Using fastp at Q25 and MiXCR, TCRdb reprocessed the public reads and kept productive beta chains. A single entry per CDR3 protein holds the most common genes and DNA from its merged rows. For this sample there are around 480,000 distinct CDR3 sequences; roughly 11% appear just once. About 12% of the sample is in the top ten clones. This sample comprised PBMCs from blood, obtained 45 days after vaccination. The receptors stem from a man in his fifties who received an inactivated influenza vaccine. Donor details come from another sample of the same person, matched by shared clones.

This clonotype was detected only a few times. The V gene is TRBV10-1, the J gene TRBJ2-7; D remains unclear. Germline V gene data show CDR1 as WNHNN and CDR2 as SYGVQD (reference sequence). V lost 1 base to trimming and J lost 0 bases, with 13 bases between them. The CDR3 sequence is 16 residues long. CDR3 sequence: CASSEFQKLNSYEQYF. As DNA, the CDR3 is TGCGCCAGCAGTGAGTTTCAGAAACTGAACTCCTACGAGCAGTACTTC.

The chain combines TRBV20-1 with TRBJ2-5; 10 bases agree with TRBD2. V trimming: 0 bases; J trimming: 9 bases; junction bases outside the gene matches: 28. The CDR3 runs 21 residues. From germline, CDR1 is DFQATT and CDR2 SNEGSKA (reference sequence). CDR3 sequence (DNA): TGCAGTGCTAGAGATCTCTATGGGGTAGCGGGGGGCCCTAGGGTAGCGGGGCCCCAGTACTTC. Translated, it gives CSARDLYGVAGGPRVAGPQYF.

This clonotype showed up just a few times. The V gene is TRBV10-3, the J gene TRBJ1-5; D possibly corresponds to TRBD1 (5 bases). The germline V gene encodes CDR1 ENHRY and CDR2 SYGVKD. V lost 0 bases and J lost 7, with 16 bases in between. This CDR3 is built from 16 residues. The CDR3 DNA reads TGTGCCATCAGTGAGTCGAATTGGCCTGGGGGACAGCCCCAGCATTTT. Translated: CAISESNWPGGQPQHF.

This clonotype was counted between two and nine times. The chain carries TRBV12-3 or TRBV12-4 and TRBJ1-3; D is possibly TRBD1 (6 bases). Trimming left V 6 bases short and J 0 bases short, with 18 bases between. The CDR3 contains 17 residues. The CDR3 here is CASSHTGSGRSGNTIYF. Written as DNA, the CDR3 is TGTGCCAGCAGCCACACAGGGAGCGGGCGCTCTGGAAACACCATATATTTT.

This sequence joins TRBV12-3 or TRBV12-4 and TRBJ1-4, with D possibly matching TRBD1 (6 bases). The CDR3 contains 14 residues. The V gene lost 2 bases and the J gene lost 8 bases, with 12 bases spanning the gap. This CDR3 is CASSLSGAGEKLFF. In nucleotides, the CDR3 is TGTGCCAGCAGTTTATCAGGGGCCGGGGAAAAACTGTTTTTT.

The table lists this clonotype with a few counts. V gene TRBV5-1 combines with J gene TRBJ2-7; D is perhaps TRBD1 (5 bases). Germline assignment: CDR1 SGHRS and CDR2 YFSETQ. The CDR3 consists of 12 residues. V shed 0 bases and J shed 6 bases, with 7 bases lying between them. The CDR3 loop reads CASSLVQGEQYF. CDR3 nucleotides: TGCGCCAGCAGCTTGGTCCAGGGCGAGCAGTACTTC. Based on the CDR3 plus reference TRBV5-1 and TRBJ2-7, the full variable domain is KAGVTQTPRYLIKTRGQQVTLSCSPISGHRSVSWYQQTPGQGLQFLFEYFSETQRNKGNFPGRFSGRQFSNSRSEMNVSTLELGDSALYLCASSLVQGEQYFGPGTRLTVT.

This clonotype was detected ten times or more. The chain employs TRBV29-1 and TRBJ2-1, with no clear D. Trimming cost V 0 bases and J 14 bases, with 14 bases left between them. Germline CDR1 and CDR2: SQVTM and ANQGSEA. The CDR3 is made up of 12 amino acids. CDR3 amino acids: CSVEDLIVSKFF. The DNA of the CDR3 is TGCAGCGTTGAAGATCTGATAGTTTCAAAGTTCTTC.

The chain recombines TRBV20-1 with TRBJ2-5; 12 positions agree with TRBD2. The CDR3 length is 14 residues. V shed 6 bases and J 2 bases; nucleotides not matched to a gene: 4. Looked up from germline, CDR1 is DFQATT and CDR2 is SNEGSKA (reference sequence). The CDR3 nucleotides read TGCAGTGCCACCACTAGCGGGAGGCAAGAGACCCAGTACTTC. Residues: CSATTSGRQETQYF.

This clonotype came up a few times. The V gene is TRBV7-3, the J gene TRBJ2-1; 10 bases line up with TRBD2. The CDR3 extends over 17 amino acids. CDR1 SGHTA and CDR2 FQGTGA come from the germline V gene. V dropped 5 bases and J dropped 9; count of bases not matched to a gene: 16. CDR3 nucleotide sequence: TGTGCCAGCAGCCCCCAACCCCTAGCGGGAGCTCTGGGTGAGCAGTTCTTC. The encoded protein is CASSPQPLAGALGEQFF.

V and J are TRBV7-2 and TRBJ2-1; D is undetermined. Per germline, CDR1 SGHTA and CDR2 FQGNSA. Between the trimmed V and J ends, which lost 2 bases and 4 bases, there was a span of 15 bases. The CDR3 is made up of 16 amino acids. This CDR3 is CASSLRATVGYNEQFF. The CDR3 DNA follows: TGTGCCAGCAGCTTAAGGGCTACGGTGGGATACAATGAGCAGTTCTTC.